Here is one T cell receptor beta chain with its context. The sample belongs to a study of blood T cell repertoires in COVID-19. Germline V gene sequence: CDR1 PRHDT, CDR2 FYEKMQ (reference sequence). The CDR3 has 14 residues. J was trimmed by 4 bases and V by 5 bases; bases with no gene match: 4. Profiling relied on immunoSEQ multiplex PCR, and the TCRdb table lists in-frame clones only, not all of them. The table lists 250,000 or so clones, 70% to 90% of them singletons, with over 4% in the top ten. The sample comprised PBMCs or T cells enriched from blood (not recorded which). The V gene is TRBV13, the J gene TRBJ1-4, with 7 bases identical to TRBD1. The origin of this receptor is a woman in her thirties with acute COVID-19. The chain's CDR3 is CASSPDRVNEKLFF. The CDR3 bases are TGTGCCAGCAGCCCCGACAGGGTTAATGAAAAACTGTTTTTT.